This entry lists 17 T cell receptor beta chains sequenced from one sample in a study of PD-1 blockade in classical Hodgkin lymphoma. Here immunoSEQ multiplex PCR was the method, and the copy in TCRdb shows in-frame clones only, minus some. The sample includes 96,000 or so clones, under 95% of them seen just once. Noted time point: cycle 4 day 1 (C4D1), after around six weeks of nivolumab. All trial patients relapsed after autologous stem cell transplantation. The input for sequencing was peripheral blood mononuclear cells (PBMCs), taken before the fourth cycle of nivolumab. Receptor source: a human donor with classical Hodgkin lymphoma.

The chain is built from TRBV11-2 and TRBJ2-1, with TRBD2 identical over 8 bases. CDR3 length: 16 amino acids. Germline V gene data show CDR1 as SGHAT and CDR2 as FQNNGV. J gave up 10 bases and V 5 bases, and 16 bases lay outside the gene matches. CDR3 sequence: CASSPLDGRGLREQFF. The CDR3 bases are TGTGCCAGCAGCCCCCTCGACGGGAGGGGATTAAGGGAGCAGTTCTTC.

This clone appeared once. The CDR3 reads CASSPLGGNTGELFF. The CDR3 DNA follows: TGTGCCAGCAGTCCTCTTGGGGGGAACACCGGGGAGCTGTTTTTT. This chain uses TRBV2 with TRBJ2-2, with D possibly called TRBD1 or TRBD2 (5 bases each). The CDR3 is made up of 15 amino acids. V shed 5 bases and J shed 1 base, with 11 bases lying between them. Germline CDR1 and CDR2: SNHLY and FYNNEI.

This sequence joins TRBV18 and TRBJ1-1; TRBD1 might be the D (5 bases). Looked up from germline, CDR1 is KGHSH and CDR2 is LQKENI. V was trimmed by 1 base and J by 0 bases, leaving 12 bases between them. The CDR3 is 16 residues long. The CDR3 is CASSPLMTVMNTEAFF. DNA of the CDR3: TGTGCCAGCTCACCACTAATGACAGTTATGAACACTGAAGCTTTCTTT.

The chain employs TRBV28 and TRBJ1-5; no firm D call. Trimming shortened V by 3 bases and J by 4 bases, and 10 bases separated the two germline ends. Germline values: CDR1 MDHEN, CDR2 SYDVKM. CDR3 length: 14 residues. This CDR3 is CASSLLGWNQPQHF. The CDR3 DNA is TGTGCCAGCAGTTTGTTGGGTTGGAATCAGCCCCAGCATTTT.

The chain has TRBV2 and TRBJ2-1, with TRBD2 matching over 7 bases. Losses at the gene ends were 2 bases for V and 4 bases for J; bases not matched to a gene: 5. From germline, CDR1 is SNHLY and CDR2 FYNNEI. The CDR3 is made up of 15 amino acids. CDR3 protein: CASSETAGSYNEQFF. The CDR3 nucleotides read TGTGCCAGCAGTGAAACAGCGGGGTCATACAATGAGCAGTTCTTC.

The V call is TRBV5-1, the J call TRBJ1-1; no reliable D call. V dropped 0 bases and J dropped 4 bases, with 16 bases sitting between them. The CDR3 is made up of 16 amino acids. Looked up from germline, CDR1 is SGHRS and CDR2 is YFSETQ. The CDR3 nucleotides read TGCGCCAGCAGCTTGGAGCCCGCGGGATTGGGCACTGAAGCTTTCTTT. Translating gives CASSLEPAGLGTEAFF.

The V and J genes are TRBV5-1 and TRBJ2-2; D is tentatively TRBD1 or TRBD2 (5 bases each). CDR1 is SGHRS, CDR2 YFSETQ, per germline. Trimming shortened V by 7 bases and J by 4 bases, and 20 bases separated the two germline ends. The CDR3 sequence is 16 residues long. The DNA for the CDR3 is TGCGCCAGCCGAGGGGCAGGGCAGGGTGGCACCGGGGAGCTGTTTTTT. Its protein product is CASRGAGQGGTGELFF.

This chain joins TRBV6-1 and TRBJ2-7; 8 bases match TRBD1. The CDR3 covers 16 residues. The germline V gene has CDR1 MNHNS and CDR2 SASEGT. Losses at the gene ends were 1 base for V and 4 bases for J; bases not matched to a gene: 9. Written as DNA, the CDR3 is TGTGCCAGCAGTGAAGTCCCCGGACAGGGACGGTACGAGCAGTACTTC. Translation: CASSEVPGQGRYEQYF.

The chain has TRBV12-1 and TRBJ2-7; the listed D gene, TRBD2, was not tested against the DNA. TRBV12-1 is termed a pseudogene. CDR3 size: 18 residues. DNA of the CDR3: TGTGCCAGCAGCGCCCGGTGTCTAGCGGGACCGTCGGGTGACGAGCAGTACTTC. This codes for CASSARCLAGPSGDEQYF.

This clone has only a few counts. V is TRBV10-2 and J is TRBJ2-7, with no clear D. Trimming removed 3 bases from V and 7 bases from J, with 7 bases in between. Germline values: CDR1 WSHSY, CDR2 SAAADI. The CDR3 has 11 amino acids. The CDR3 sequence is CASSDSREQYF. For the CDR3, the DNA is TGCGCCAGCAGTGATAGTAGAGAGCAGTACTTC.

The CDR3 DNA reads TGCGCCAGCAGCTCTAGCGGGAAGGGAGGCTACGAGCAGTACTTC. This gives the protein CASSSSGKGGYEQYF. The rearrangement uses TRBV5-1 and TRBJ2-7; the match to TRBD2 covers 9 bases. The CDR3 contains 15 residues. The trim removed 3 bases at V and 3 bases at J, leaving 7 bases unmatched. Germline assignment: CDR1 SGHRS and CDR2 YFSETQ.

In DNA, the CDR3 is TGCAGCGTTAGGTTGACAGGGGGCTACGAGCAGTACTTC. Its protein product is CSVRLTGGYEQYF. The chain employs TRBV29-1 and TRBJ2-7; 9 nucleotides agree with TRBD1. Per the germline V gene, CDR1 is SQVTM and CDR2 is ANQGSEA. The CDR3 has 13 residues. V shed 5 bases and J 3 bases; nucleotides not matched to a gene: 5.

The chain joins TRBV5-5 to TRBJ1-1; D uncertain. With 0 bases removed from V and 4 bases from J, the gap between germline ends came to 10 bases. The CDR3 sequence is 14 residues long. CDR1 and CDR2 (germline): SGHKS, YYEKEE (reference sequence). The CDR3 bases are TGTGCCAGCAGCTTGGCTTCCCTGGGCACTGAAGCTTTCTTT. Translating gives CASSLASLGTEAFF.

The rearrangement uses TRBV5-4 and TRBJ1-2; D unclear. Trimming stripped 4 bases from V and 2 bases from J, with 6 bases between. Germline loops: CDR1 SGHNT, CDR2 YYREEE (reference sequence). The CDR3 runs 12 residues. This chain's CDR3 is CASSPSNYGYTF. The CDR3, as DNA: TGTGCCAGCAGCCCAAGCAACTATGGCTACACCTTC.

The CDR3 loop is CASSQTRLAGSYNEQFF. The CDR3 DNA reads TGCGCCAGCAGTCAAACGAGGCTTGCTGGGTCCTACAATGAGCAGTTCTTC. The V and J genes are TRBV5-1 and TRBJ2-1; D is unresolved. V was pared by 5 bases and J by 1 base, with 19 bases between. CDR1 and CDR2 from the germline V gene are SGHRS and YFSETQ. There are 17 residues in the CDR3.

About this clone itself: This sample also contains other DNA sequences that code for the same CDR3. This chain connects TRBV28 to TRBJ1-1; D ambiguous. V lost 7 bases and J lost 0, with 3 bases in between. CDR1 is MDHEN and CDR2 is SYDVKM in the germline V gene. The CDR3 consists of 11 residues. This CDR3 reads CASKVNTEAFF. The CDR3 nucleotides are TGTGCCAGCAAAGTGAACACTGAAGCTTTCTTT.

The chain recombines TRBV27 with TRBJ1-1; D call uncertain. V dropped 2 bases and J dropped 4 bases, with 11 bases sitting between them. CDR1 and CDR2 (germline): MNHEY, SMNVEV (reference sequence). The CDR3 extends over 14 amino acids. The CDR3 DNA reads TGTGCCAGCAGTTTAAACCCACAGCGCACTGAAGCTTTCTTT. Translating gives CASSLNPQRTEAFF.